The present T cell receptor (beta chain) was sequenced within a study of T-cell memory formation after mild COVID-19. TCRdb used MiXCR to reprocess the 5' RACE reads, holding one entry per CDR3 protein. The table has a few hundred thousand distinct CDR3 sequences, about 23% seen once; the top ten hold around 12%. Trimming pared 5 bases from V and 1 base from J, leaving 13 bases between. Germline V gene data show CDR1 as GTSNPN and CDR2 as SVGIG (reference sequence). This CDR3 contains 14 residues. The receptor was isolated from an adult woman who had mild COVID-19 (a few samples of this study predate the infection). Cell type and time point are not known. The material sequenced was PBMCs or a T cell subset sorted from them (not recorded which). The chain carries TRBV30 and TRBJ2-3; the D is unclear. CDR3 residues: CAWGRRWGTDTQYF. The CDR3 bases are TGTGCCTGGGGGCGAAGATGGGGCACAGATACGCAGTATTTT.